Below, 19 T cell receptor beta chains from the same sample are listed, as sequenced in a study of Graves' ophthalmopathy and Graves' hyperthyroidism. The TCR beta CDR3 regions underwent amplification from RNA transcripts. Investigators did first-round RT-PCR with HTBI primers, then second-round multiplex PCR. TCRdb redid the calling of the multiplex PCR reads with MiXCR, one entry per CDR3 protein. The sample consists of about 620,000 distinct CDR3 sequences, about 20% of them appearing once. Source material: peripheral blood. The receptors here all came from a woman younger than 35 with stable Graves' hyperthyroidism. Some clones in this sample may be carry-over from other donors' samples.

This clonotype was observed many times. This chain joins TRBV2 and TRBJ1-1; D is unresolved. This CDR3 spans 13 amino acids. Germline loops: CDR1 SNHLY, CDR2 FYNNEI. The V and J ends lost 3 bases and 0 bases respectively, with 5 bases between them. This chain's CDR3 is CASSEELNTEAFF. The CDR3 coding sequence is TGTGCCAGCAGTGAGGAGCTGAACACTGAAGCTTTCTTT.

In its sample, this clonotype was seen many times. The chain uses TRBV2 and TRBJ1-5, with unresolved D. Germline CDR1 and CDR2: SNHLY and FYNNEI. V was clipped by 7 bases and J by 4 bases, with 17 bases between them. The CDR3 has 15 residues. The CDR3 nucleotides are TGTGCCAGCACCGACACGCGTGGGAGGAATCAGCCCCAGCATTTT. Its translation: CASTDTRGRNQPQHF.

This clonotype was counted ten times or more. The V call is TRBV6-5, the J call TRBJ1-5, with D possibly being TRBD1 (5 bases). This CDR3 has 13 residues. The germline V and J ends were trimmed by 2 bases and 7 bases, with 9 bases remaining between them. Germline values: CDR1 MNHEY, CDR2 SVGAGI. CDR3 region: CASSYTGEQPQHF. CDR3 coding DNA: TGTGCCAGCAGTTACACGGGGGAACAGCCCCAGCATTTT.

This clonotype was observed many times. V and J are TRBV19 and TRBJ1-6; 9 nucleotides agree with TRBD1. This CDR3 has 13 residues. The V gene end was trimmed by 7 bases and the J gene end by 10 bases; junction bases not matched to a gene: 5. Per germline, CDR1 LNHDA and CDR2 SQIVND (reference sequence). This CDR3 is CASTDRGRSPLHF. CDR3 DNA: TGTGCCAGTACGGACAGGGGTCGATCACCCCTCCACTTT.

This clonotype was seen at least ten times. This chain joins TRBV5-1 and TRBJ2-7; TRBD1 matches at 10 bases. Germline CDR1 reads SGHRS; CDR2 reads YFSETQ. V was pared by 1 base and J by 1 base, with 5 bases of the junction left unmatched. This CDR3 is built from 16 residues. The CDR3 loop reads CASSLTGTGVSYEQYF. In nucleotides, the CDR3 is TGCGCCAGCAGCTTGACCGGGACAGGGGTTTCCTACGAGCAGTACTTC.

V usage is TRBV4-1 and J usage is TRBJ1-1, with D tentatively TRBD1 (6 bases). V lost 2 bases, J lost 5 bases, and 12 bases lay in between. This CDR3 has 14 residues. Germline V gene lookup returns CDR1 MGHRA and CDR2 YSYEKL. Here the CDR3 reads CASSQLRTETEAFF. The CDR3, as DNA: TGCGCCAGCAGCCAACTTAGGACAGAAACTGAAGCTTTCTTT.

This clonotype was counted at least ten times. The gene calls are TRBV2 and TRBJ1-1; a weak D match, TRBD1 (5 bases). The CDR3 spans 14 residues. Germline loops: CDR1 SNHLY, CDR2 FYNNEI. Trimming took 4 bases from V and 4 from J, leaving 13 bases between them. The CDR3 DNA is TGTGCCAGCAGTGCGGTCAGGGAGGGCACTGAAGCTTTCTTT. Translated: CASSAVREGTEAFF.

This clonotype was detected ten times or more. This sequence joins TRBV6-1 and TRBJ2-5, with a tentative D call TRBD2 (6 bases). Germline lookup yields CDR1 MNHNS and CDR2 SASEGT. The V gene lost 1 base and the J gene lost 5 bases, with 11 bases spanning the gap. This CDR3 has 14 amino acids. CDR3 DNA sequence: TGTGCCAGCAGTGAAGGGGGGGTAGTTGAGACCCAGTACTTC. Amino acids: CASSEGGVVETQYF.

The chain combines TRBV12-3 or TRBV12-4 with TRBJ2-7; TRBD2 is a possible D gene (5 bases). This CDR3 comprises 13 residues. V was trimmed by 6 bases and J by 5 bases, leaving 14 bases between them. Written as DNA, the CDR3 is TGTGCCAGCAGCCGCCGAGGACTCGACGAGCAGTACTTC. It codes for CASSRRGLDEQYF.

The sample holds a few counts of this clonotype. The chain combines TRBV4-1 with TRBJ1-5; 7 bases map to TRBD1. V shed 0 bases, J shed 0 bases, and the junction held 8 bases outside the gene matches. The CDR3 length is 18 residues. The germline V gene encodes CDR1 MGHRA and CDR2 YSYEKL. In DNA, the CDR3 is TGCGCCAGCAGCCAAGATGGGCAGGGGGGTTATAGCAATCAGCCCCAGCATTTT. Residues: CASSQDGQGGYSNQPQHF.

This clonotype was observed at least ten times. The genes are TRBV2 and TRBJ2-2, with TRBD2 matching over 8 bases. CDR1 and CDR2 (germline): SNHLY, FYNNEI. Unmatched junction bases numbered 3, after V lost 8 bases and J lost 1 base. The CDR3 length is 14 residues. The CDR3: CASGTSGNTGELFF. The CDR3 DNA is TGTGCCAGCGGTACTAGCGGGAACACCGGGGAGCTGTTTTTT.

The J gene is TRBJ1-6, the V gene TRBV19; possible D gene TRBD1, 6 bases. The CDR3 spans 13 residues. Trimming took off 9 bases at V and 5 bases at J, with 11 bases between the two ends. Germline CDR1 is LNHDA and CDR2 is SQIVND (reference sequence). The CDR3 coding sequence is TGTGCCAGCGCGACAGGAGATAATTCACCCCTCCACTTT. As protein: CASATGDNSPLHF.

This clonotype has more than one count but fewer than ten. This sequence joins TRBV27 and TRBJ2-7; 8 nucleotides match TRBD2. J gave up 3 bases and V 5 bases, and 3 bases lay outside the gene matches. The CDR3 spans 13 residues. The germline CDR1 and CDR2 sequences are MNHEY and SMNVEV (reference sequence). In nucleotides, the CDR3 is TGTGCCAGCAGTCCCCGGGAGGGCTACGAGCAGTACTTC. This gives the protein CASSPREGYEQYF.

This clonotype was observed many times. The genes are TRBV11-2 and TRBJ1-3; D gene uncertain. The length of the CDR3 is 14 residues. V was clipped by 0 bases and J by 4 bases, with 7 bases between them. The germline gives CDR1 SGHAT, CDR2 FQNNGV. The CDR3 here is CASSLDRNGNTIYF. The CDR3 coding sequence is TGTGCCAGCAGCTTAGACAGAAACGGAAACACCATATATTTT.

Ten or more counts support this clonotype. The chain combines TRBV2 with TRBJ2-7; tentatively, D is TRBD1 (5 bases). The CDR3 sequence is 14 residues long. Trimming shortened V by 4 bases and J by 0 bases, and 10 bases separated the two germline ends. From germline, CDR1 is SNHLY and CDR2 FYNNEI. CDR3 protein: CASSVGRASYEQYF. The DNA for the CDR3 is TGTGCCAGCAGTGTCGGCAGGGCCTCCTACGAGCAGTACTTC.

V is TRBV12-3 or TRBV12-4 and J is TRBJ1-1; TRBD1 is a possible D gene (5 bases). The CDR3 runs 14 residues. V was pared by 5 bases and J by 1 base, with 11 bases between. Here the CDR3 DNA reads TGTGCCAGCAGTGCTAGGGGCTCGAACACTGAAGCTTTCTTT. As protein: CASSARGSNTEAFF.

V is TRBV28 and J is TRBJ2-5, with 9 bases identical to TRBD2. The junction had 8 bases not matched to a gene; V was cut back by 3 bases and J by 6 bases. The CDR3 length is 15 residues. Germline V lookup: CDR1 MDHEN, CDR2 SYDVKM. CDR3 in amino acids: CASSLGREGLKTQYF. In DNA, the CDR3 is TGTGCCAGCAGTTTGGGGCGGGAGGGCCTCAAGACCCAGTACTTC.

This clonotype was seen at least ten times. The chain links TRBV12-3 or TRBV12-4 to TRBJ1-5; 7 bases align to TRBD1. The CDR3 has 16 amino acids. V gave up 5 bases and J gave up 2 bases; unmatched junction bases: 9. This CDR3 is CASSTRTGMGNQPQHF. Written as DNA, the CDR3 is TGTGCCAGCAGTACCCGGACAGGTATGGGCAATCAGCCCCAGCATTTT.

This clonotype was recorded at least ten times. CDR3 amino acids: CASTDRGVQPQHF. Here the CDR3 DNA reads TGTGCCAGCACCGACAGGGGAGTTCAGCCCCAGCATTTT. This sequence joins TRBV2 and TRBJ1-5, with 8 bases aligning to TRBD1. Germline-derived CDR1 and CDR2 are SNHLY and FYNNEI. V lost 7 bases, J lost 6 bases, and 5 bases stayed unmatched. The CDR3 is made up of 13 amino acids.